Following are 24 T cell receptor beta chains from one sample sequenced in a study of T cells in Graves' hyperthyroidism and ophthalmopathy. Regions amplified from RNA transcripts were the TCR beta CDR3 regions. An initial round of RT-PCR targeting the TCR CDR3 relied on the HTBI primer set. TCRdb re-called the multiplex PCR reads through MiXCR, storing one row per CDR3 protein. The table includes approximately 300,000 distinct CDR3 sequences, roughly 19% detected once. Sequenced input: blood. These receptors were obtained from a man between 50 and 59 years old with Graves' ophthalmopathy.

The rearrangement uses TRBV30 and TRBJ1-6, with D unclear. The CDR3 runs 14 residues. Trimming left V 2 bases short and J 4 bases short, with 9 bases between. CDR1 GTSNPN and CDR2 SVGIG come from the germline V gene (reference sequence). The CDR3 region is CAWSPPGYNSPLHF. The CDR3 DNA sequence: TGTGCCTGGAGTCCCCCGGGATATAATTCACCCCTCCACTTT.

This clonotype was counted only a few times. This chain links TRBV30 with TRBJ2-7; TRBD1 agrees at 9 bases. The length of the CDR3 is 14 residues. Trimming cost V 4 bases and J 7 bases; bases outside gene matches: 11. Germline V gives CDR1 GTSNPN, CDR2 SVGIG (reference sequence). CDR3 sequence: CAWNLGQGLEEQYF. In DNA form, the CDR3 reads TGTGCCTGGAATTTAGGACAGGGGTTGGAGGAGCAGTACTTC.

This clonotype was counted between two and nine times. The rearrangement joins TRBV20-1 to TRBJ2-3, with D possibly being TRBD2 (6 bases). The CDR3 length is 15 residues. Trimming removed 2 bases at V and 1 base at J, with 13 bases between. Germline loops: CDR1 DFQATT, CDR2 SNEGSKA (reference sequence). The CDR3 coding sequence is TGCAGTGCTAGACCCCCAGCGGGTGGCACAGATACGCAGTATTTT. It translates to CSARPPAGGTDTQYF.

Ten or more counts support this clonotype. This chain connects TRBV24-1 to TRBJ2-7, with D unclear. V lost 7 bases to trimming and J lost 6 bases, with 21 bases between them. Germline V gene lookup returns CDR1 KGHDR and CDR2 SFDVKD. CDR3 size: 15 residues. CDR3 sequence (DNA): TGTGCCACCAGCCCAAGAGACATAGGCCCATCCGAGCAGTACTTC. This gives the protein CATSPRDIGPSEQYF.

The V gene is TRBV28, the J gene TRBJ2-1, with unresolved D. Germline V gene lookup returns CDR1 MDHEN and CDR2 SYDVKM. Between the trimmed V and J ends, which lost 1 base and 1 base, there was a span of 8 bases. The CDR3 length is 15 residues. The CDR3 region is CASSLFLVSYNEQFF. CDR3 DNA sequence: TGTGCCAGCAGTTTATTCTTAGTGTCCTACAATGAGCAGTTCTTC.

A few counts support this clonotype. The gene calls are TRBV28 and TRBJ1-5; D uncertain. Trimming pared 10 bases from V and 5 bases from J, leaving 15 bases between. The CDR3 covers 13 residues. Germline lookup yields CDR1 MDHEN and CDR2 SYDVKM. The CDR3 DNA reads TGTGCCACTCGAGAAGGGAGCCATCAGCCCCAGCATTTT. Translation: CATREGSHQPQHF.

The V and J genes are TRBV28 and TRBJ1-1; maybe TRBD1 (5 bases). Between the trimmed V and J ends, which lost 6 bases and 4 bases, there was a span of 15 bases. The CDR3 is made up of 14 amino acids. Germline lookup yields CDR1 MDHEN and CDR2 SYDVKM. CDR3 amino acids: CASRIVGGVTEAFF. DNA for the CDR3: TGTGCCAGCAGAATCGTGGGGGGAGTCACTGAAGCTTTCTTT.

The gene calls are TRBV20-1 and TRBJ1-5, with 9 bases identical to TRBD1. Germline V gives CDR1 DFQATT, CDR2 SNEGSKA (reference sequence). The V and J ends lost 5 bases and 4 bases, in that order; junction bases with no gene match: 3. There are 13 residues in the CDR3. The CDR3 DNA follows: TGCAGTGCTGAGGACAGGGGAAATCAGCCCCAGCATTTT. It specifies CSAEDRGNQPQHF.

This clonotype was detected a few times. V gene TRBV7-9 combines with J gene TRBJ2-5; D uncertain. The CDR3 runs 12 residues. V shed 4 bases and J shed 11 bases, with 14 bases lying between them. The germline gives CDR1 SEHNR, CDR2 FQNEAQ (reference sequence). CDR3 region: CASSSLPSQQYF. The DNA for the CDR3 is TGTGCCAGCAGCTCCCTCCCCTCTCAACAGTACTTC.

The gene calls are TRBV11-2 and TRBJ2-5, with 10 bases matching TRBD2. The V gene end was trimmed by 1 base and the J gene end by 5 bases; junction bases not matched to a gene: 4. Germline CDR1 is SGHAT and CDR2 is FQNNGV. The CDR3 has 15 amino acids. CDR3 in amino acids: CASSLVLAGAETQYF. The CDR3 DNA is TGTGCCAGCAGCTTAGTTCTAGCGGGAGCGGAGACCCAGTACTTC.

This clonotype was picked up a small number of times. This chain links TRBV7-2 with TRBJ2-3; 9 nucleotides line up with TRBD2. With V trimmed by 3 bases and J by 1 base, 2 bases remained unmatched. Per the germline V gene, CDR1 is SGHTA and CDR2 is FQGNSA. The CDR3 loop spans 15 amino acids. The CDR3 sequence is CASSFSSGGTDTQYF. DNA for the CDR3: TGTGCCAGCAGCTTTTCTAGCGGGGGCACAGATACGCAGTATTTT. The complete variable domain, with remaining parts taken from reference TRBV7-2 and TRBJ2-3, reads GAGVSQSPSNKVTEKGKDVELRCDPISGHTALYWYRQSLGQGLEFLIYFQGNSAPDKSGLPSDRFSAERTGGSVSTLTIQRTQQEDSAVYLCASSFSSGGTDTQYFGPGTRLTVL.

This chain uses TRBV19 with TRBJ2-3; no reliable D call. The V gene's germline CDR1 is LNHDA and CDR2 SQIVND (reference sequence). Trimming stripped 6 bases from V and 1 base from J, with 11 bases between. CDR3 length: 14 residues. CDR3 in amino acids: CASRLGVRTDTQYF. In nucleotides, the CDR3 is TGTGCCAGTAGGCTGGGCGTTCGCACAGATACGCAGTATTTT. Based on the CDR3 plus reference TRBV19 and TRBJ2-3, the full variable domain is DGGITQSPKYLFRKEGQNVTLSCEQNLNHDAMYWYRQDPGQGLRLIYYSQIVNDFQKGDIAEGYSVSREKKESFPLTVTSAQKNPTAFYLCASRLGVRTDTQYFGPGTRLTVL.

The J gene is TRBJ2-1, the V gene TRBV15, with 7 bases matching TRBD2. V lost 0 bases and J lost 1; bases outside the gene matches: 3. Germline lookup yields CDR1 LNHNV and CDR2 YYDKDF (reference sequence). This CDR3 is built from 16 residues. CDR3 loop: CATSRDRRESYNEQFF. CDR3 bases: TGTGCCACCAGCAGAGATCGGCGGGAGTCCTACAATGAGCAGTTCTTC.

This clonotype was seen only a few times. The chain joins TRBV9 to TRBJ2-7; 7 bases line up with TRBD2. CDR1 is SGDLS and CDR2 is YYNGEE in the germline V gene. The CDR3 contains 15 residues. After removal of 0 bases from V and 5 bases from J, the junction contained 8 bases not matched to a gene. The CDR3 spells CASSVALREVNEQYF. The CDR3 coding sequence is TGTGCCAGCAGCGTAGCTCTACGGGAGGTAAACGAGCAGTACTTC.

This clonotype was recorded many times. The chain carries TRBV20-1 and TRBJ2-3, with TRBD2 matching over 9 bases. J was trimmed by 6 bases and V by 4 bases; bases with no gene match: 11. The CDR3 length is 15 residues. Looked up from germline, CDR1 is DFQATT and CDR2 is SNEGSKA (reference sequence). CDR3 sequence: CSAIEWIAGADTQYF. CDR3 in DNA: TGCAGTGCTATCGAGTGGATAGCGGGAGCCGATACGCAGTATTTT.

CDR3 sequence: CASSPHQNTGELFF. In nucleotides, the CDR3 is TGTGCCAGCAGCCCTCATCAAAACACCGGGGAGCTGTTTTTT. J is TRBJ2-2 and V is TRBV7-3; D uncertain. The V gene's germline CDR1 is SGHTA and CDR2 FQGTGA. V lost 5 bases and J lost 2, with 9 bases in between. This CDR3 is built from 14 residues.

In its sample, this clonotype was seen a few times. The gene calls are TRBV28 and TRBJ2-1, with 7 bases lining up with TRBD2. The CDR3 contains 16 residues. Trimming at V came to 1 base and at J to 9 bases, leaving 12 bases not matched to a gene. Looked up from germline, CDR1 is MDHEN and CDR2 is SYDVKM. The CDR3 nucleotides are TGTGCCAGCAGTTTATTAGACCAGGGCGGGAGACGTGAGCAGTTCTTC. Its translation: CASSLLDQGGRREQFF.

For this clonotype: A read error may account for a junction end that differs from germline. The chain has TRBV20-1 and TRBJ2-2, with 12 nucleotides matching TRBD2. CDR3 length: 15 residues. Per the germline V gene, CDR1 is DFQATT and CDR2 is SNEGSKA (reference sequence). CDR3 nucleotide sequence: TGCAGTGCTAGACATCTAGCGGGAGGGCCCGGGGATCTGTTTTTT. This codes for CSARHLAGGPGDLFF.

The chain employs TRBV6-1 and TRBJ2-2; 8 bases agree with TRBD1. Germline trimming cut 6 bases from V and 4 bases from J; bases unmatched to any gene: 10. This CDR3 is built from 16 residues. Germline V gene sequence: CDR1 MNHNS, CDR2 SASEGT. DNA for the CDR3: TGTGCCAGCAGCCTAAGAGGAGGACAGGGCACCGGGGAGCTGTTTTTT. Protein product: CASSLRGGQGTGELFF.

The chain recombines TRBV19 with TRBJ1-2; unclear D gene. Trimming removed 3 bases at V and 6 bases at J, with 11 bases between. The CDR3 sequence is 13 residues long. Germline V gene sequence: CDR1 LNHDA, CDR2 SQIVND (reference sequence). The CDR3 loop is CASSIGRNHGYTF. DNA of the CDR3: TGTGCCAGTAGTATCGGAAGAAATCATGGCTACACCTTC.

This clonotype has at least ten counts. CDR3 amino acids: CSANPLDRKHTEAFF. The CDR3 DNA is TGCAGTGCTAACCCTCTCGACAGGAAGCACACTGAAGCTTTCTTT. The genes are TRBV20-1 and TRBJ1-1; maybe TRBD1 (6 bases). Germline V gives CDR1 DFQATT, CDR2 SNEGSKA (reference sequence). CDR3 size: 15 residues. The V and J ends lost 4 bases and 3 bases respectively, with 18 bases between them.

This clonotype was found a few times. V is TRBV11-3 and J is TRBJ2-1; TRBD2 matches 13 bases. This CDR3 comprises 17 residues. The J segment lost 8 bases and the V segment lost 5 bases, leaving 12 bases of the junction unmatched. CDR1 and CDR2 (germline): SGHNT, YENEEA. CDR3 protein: CASSPYPPGLAGHEQFF. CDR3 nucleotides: TGTGCCAGCAGCCCCTACCCCCCGGGACTAGCGGGACATGAGCAGTTCTTC.

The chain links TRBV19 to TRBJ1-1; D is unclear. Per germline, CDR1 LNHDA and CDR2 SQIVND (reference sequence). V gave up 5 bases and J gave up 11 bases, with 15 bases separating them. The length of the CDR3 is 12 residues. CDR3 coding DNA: TGTGCCAGTAGTGTACCGGGCTCCTTGGCTTTCTTT. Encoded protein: CASSVPGSLAFF.

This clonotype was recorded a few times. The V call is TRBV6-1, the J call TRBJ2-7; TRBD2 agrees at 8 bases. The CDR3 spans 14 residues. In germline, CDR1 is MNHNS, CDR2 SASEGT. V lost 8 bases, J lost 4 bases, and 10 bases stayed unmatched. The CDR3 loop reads CASQGREGFYEQYF. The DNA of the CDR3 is TGTGCCAGCCAGGGACGGGAGGGGTTTTACGAGCAGTACTTC.